The sequence of this TCR beta chain was determined in a study of blood T cell repertoires in COVID-19. Study as a whole: Samples taken during acute and convalescent COVID-19 were collected in the United States, Italy and Spain. PBMCs, B-cell-depleted T cells, or T cells provided the cDNA or gDNA that made up the material.

The CDR3 is 14 residues long. The germline V gene has CDR1 MNHEY and CDR2 SVGEGT. V was clipped by 4 bases and J by 6 bases, with 13 bases between them. In the source study's methods: Amplification of reference gene primers was used by the study to estimate nucleated cell counts. Data came from immunoSEQ multiplex PCR; TCRdb stores just in-frame clones and leaves some out. The DNA gave D and trimming, while V, J and clone size come from that table. The sample contains under 350,000 clones, around nine tenths of which appear only once. This rearrangement joins TRBV6-2 or TRBV6-3 to TRBJ2-4; D is possibly TRBD2 (5 bases). This clonotype was obtained from a man between 65 and 85 years old with acute or convalescent COVID-19. What was sequenced was peripheral blood. CDR3 sequence reads: CASSFGGGGNIQYF. CDR3 in DNA: TGTGCCAGCAGTTTCGGCGGAGGTGGAAACATTCAGTACTTC.